These 2 T cell receptor beta chains came from one sample sequenced in a study of PD-L1 blockade in urothelial cancer. Regarding time point: pretreatment peripheral blood. Clones were read by immunoSEQ multiplex PCR, and TCRdb kept only the in-frame ones, dropping some. Among approximately 88,000 clones listed, 84% were seen once. The input for sequencing was PBMCs, taken around atezolizumab (anti-PD-L1) treatment. These receptors originate from a man aged 55 to 70 with urothelial cancer.

The V and J genes are TRBV9 and TRBJ2-7; 10 nucleotides agree with TRBD1. V lost 2 bases, J lost 2 bases, and 4 bases stayed unmatched. The CDR3 runs to 15 residues. Germline V gene sequence: CDR1 SGDLS, CDR2 YYNGEE. DNA of the CDR3: TGTGCCAGCAGCGTTCAAGACAGGGGGCCCTACGAGCAGTACTTC. Its protein product is CASSVQDRGPYEQYF.

The rearrangement links TRBV18 to TRBJ2-7, with D maybe TRBD1 (6 bases). This CDR3 region has 14 residues. Trimming pared 1 base from V and 7 bases from J, leaving 14 bases between. In germline, CDR1 is KGHSH, CDR2 LQKENI. The CDR3 DNA follows: TGTGCCAGCTCACCACAACAGGGACCCATGGAGCAGTACTTC. Translated, it gives CASSPQQGPMEQYF.